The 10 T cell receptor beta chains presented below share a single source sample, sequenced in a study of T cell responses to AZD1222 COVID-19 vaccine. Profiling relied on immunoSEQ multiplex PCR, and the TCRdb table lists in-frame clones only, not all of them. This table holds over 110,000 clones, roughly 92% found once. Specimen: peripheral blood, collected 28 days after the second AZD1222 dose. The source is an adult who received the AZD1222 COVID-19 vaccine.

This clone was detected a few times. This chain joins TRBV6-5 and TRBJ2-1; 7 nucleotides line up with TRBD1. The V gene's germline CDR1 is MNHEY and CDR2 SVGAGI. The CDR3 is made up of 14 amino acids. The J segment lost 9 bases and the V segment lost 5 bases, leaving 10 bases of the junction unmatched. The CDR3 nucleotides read TGTGCCAGCAGTCCAGGGACAGCTTCCGGTGAGCAGTTCTTC. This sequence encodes CASSPGTASGEQFF.

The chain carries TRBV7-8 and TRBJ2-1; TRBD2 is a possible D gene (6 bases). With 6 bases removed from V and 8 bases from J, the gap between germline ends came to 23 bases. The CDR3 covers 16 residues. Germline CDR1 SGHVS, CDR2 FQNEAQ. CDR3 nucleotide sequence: TGTGCCAGCAGACCGGCCCCGGGACTGGGGGTTGATGAGCAGTTCTTC. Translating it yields CASRPAPGLGVDEQFF.

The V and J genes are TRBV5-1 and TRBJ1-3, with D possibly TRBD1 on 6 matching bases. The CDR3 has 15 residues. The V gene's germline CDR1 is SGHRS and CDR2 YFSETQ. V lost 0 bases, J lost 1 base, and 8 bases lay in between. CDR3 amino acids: CASSLERGSGNTIYF. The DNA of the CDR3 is TGCGCCAGCAGCTTGGAAAGGGGGTCTGGAAACACCATATATTTT.

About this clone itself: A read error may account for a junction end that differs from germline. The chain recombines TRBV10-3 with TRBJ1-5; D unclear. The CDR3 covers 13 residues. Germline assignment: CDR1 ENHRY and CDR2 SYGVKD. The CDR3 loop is CAIREFGDQPQHF. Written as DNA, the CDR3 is TGTGCCATCAGAGAGTTTGGCGATCAGCCCCAGCATTTT.

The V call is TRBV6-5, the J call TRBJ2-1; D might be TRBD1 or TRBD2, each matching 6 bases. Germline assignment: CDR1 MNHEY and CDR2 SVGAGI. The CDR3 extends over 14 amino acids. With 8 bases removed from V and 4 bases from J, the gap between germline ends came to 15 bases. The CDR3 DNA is TGTGCCAGCGAGGGGGAGGTGGGATACAATGAGCAGTTCTTC. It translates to CASEGEVGYNEQFF.

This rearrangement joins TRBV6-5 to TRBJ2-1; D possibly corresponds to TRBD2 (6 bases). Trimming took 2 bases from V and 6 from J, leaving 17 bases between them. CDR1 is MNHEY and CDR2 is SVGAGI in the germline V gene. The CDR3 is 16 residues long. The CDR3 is CASSYEAGSPVNEQFF. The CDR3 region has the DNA TGTGCCAGCAGTTACGAGGCGGGGTCCCCTGTCAATGAGCAGTTCTTC.

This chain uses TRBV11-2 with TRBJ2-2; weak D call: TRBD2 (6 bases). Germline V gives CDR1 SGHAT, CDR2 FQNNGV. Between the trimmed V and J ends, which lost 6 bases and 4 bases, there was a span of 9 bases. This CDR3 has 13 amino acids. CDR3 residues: CASRGGFTGELFF. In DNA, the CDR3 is TGTGCCAGCAGGGGGGGATTCACCGGGGAGCTGTTTTTT.

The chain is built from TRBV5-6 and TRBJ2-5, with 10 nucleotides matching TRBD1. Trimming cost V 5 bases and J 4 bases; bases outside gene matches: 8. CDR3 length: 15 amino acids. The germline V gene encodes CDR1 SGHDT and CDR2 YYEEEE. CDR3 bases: TGTGCCAGCAGGTACCGGGACAGGGGACGAGAGACCCAGTACTTC. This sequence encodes CASRYRDRGRETQYF.

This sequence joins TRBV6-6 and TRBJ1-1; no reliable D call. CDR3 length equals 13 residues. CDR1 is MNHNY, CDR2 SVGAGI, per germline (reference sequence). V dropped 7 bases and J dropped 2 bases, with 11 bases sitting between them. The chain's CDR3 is CASTADPNTEAFF. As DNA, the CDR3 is TGTGCCAGCACCGCGGACCCTAACACTGAAGCTTTCTTT.

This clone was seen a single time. DNA of the CDR3: TGTGCCAGCAGTTTCTCCTCCCGGGACAGGGGTGGGGGCTACACCTTC. Translating gives CASSFSSRDRGGGYTF. This chain connects TRBV28 to TRBJ1-2; 10 nucleotides match TRBD1. The CDR3 runs to 16 residues. Germline CDR1 reads MDHEN; CDR2 reads SYDVKM. Germline trimming cut 3 bases from V and 8 bases from J; bases unmatched to any gene: 12.